This T cell receptor (beta chain) stems from a study of blood T cell repertoires in COVID-19. The overall study: Both acute and convalescent COVID-19 samples were obtained from the United States, Italy and Spain. From T cells, B-cell-depleted T cells, or PBMCs came the material, which was cDNA or gDNA.

The trim removed 3 bases at V and 0 bases at J, leaving 4 bases unmatched. The CDR3 length is 16 residues. Germline V gene data show CDR1 as KGHSH and CDR2 as LQKENI. Original processing methods: Reference gene primer amplification yielded estimated nucleated cell counts. Sequenced by immunoSEQ multiplex PCR; TCRdb stores in-frame clones only, minus some. V, J and clone size reflect that table, while D and trimming were determined from the DNA. The table records 130,000 to 150,000 clones, 80% to 85% of them present only once. This chain links TRBV18 with TRBJ2-1; 8 nucleotides agree with TRBD1. Sequenced material: peripheral blood. This sequence originates from a human donor in a cohort sampled during active COVID-19. The CDR3 DNA sequence: TGTGCCAGCTCACCTAGACAGGGGAGCTCCTACAATGAGCAGTTCTTC. Amino acid sequence: CASSPRQGSSYNEQFF.